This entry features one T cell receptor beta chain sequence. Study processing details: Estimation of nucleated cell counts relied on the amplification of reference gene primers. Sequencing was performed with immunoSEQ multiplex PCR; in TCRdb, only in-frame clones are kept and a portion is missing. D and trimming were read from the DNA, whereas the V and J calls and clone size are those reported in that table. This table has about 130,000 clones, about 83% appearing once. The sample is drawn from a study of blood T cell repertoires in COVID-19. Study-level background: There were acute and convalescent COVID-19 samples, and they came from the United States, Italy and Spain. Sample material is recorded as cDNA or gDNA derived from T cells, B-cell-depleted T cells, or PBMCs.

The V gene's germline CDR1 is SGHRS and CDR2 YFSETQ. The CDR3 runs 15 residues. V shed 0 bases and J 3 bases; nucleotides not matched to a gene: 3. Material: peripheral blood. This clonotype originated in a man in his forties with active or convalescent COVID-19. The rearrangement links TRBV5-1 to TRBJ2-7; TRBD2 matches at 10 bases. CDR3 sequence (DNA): TGCGCCAGCAGCTTGGCAGCGGGGGGGAGCTACGAGCAGTACTTC. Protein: CASSLAAGGSYEQYF.